The 21 T cell receptor beta chains reported below all come from one sample, sequenced in a study of blood T cell repertoires in COVID-19. Measured with immunoSEQ multiplex PCR; TCRdb has only the in-frame clones, and not every one. This sample carries tens of thousands of clones, roughly 80% of them seen once, and the ten largest clones take around 6.9%. Source material: peripheral blood. The receptors derive from a man aged 25 to 40 with COVID-19, enrolled during active disease.

This chain links TRBV7-9 with TRBJ2-2, with D possibly being TRBD1 (5 bases). V was trimmed by 3 bases and J by 4 bases, leaving 15 bases between them. Germline CDR1 SEHNR, CDR2 FQNEAQ (reference sequence). CDR3 length: 16 residues. For the CDR3, the DNA is TGTGCCAGCAGCTTCGGCCAGGGTCGGAGCACCGGGGAGCTGTTTTTT. It specifies CASSFGQGRSTGELFF.

The table lists this clone with a count of one. J is TRBJ2-5 and V is TRBV9; the match to TRBD1 covers 7 bases. Germline V gene lookup returns CDR1 SGDLS and CDR2 YYNGEE. The CDR3 consists of 15 residues. V lost 4 bases to trimming and J lost 5 bases; unmatched junction nucleotides: 11. CDR3 DNA: TGTGCCAGCAGCCCCCACAGGGGAATTCGGGAGACCCAGTACTTC. It specifies CASSPHRGIRETQYF.

CDR3 sequence reads: CASSNRGGSVWRAVSSDTQYF. CDR3 nucleotides: TGTGCCAGTAGTAACCGGGGTGGGTCGGTCTGGAGGGCAGTCTCCTCAGATACGCAGTATTTT. J is TRBJ2-3 and V is TRBV19; the D gene is possibly TRBD2 (6 bases). The length of the CDR3 is 21 residues. CDR1 is LNHDA, CDR2 SQIVND, per germline (reference sequence). V lost 4 bases and J lost 4, with 33 bases in between.

To note about this clone: At one end, the junction sequence differs from germline, possibly due to a read error. The chain links TRBV28 to TRBJ1-2, with 9 bases that match TRBD1. CDR3 length: 12 residues. Per the germline V gene, CDR1 is MDHEN and CDR2 is SYDVKM. The CDR3 reads CASSSPGTGLGF. DNA of the CDR3: TGTGCCAGCAGTTCGCCGGGGACAGGGTTGGGCTTC.

This sequence joins TRBV14 and TRBJ2-7, with D unresolved. This CDR3 has 15 amino acids. The germline V and J ends were trimmed by 1 base and 2 bases, with 12 bases remaining between them. Germline values: CDR1 SGHDN, CDR2 FVKESK. The CDR3 DNA is TGTGCCAGCAGCCAAGCGTTGGGCTCCACCTACGAGCAGTACTTC. As protein: CASSQALGSTYEQYF.

The chain recombines TRBV29-1 with TRBJ2-7, with 12 bases matching TRBD1. Germline V CDR1 and CDR2: SQVTM, ANQGSEA. The CDR3 is 13 residues long. V trimming: 7 bases; J trimming: 2 bases; junction bases outside the gene matches: 3. The CDR3 sequence is CSAGDRGPYEQYF. DNA for the CDR3: TGCAGCGCTGGGGACAGGGGGCCCTACGAGCAGTACTTC.

V usage is TRBV30 and J usage is TRBJ1-1; D is uncertain. CDR3 length equals 13 residues. Between the trimmed V and J ends, which lost 4 bases and 3 bases, there was a span of 12 bases. Germline CDR1 reads GTSNPN; CDR2 reads SVGIG (reference sequence). The CDR3 region has the DNA TGTGCCTGGACCAAACGGCTAGACACTGAAGCTTTCTTT. It codes for CAWTKRLDTEAFF.

This clone is judged medium-sized. The chain employs TRBV4-3 and TRBJ2-7; 7 bases fit TRBD1. The CDR3 totals 14 residues. Per the germline V gene, CDR1 is LGHNA and CDR2 is YSLEER. V lost 4 bases and J lost 4; bases outside the gene matches: 7. CDR3: CASSPGTVVYEQYF. The CDR3 region has the DNA TGCGCCAGCAGCCCCGGGACAGTCGTTTACGAGCAGTACTTC.

The gene calls are TRBV15 and TRBJ2-5; tentatively, D is TRBD2 (6 bases). This CDR3 is built from 13 residues. V dropped 1 base and J dropped 5 bases, with 8 bases sitting between them. Germline V gene lookup returns CDR1 LNHNV and CDR2 YYDKDF (reference sequence). DNA of the CDR3: TGTGCCACCAGCAGAGGCGGGGAGGAGACCCAGTACTTC. Amino acid sequence: CATSRGGEETQYF.

The gene calls are TRBV6-6 and TRBJ1-2, with D perhaps matching TRBD1 (6 bases). The germline CDR1 and CDR2 sequences are MNHNY and SVGAGI (reference sequence). The germline V and J ends were trimmed by 6 bases and 4 bases, with 18 bases remaining between them. The CDR3 totals 15 residues. The CDR3: CASRSPRGGSYGYTF. DNA for the CDR3: TGTGCCAGCAGAAGCCCGAGGGGGGGGAGCTATGGCTACACCTTC.

This clone was seen a single time. The chain combines TRBV27 with TRBJ1-1, with D perhaps matching TRBD1 (6 bases). The V end was cut by 4 bases, the J end by 3 bases, with 9 bases between. The CDR3 has 13 amino acids. CDR1 and CDR2 (germline): MNHEY, SMNVEV (reference sequence). CDR3: CASSSRGHTEAFF. CDR3 nucleotides: TGTGCCAGCAGTTCGCGGGGGCACACTGAAGCTTTCTTT.

J is TRBJ2-5 and V is TRBV29-1; 10 nucleotides align to TRBD2. CDR1 is SQVTM, CDR2 ANQGSEA, per germline. This CDR3 has 16 amino acids. J lost 2 bases, V lost 7 bases, and 13 bases had no gene match. CDR3 DNA: TGCAGCGCCGAAGGGTTTACTAGCGGGACTCAAGAGACCCAGTACTTC. Protein product: CSAEGFTSGTQETQYF.

V and J are TRBV12-5 and TRBJ2-7; 7 bases map to TRBD1. Germline V lookup: CDR1 LGHNT, CDR2 FRNRAP. The CDR3 loop spans 17 amino acids. Trimming took 1 base from V and 1 from J; bases not matched to a gene: 10. CDR3 DNA sequence: TGTGCTAGTGGTTTGGCCTCACCCGACAGGGATTCCTACGAGCAGTACTTC. Protein: CASGLASPDRDSYEQYF. Complete variable domain (other parts from reference TRBV12-5 and TRBJ2-7): DARVTQTPRHKVTEMGQEVTMRCQPILGHNTVFWYRQTMMQGLELLAYFRNRAPLDDSGMPKDRFSAEMPDATLATLKIQPSEPRDSAVYFCASGLASPDRDSYEQYFGPGTRLTVT.

The chain links TRBV14 to TRBJ2-3; TRBD2 matches at 8 bases. V was pared by 3 bases and J by 3 bases, with 8 bases of the junction left unmatched. The CDR3 totals 16 residues. From germline, CDR1 is SGHDN and CDR2 FVKESK. CDR3 nucleotide sequence: TGTGCCAGCAGCCACAGGATAAGCGGGAGTACAGATACGCAGTATTTT. It codes for CASSHRISGSTDTQYF.

This clone was seen just once. The chain employs TRBV11-2 and TRBJ2-5; possible D gene TRBD2, 6 bases. V dropped 5 bases and J dropped 3 bases, with 16 bases sitting between them. Per the germline V gene, CDR1 is SGHAT and CDR2 is FQNNGV. This CDR3 comprises 15 residues. CDR3 coding DNA: TGTGCCAGCAGCAAGATATACGGGGGTGAAGAGACCCAGTACTTC. Encoded protein: CASSKIYGGEETQYF.

V usage is TRBV11-2 and J usage is TRBJ2-1; 8 nucleotides agree with TRBD2. Trimming removed 1 base from V and 0 bases from J; junction bases left unmatched: 11. CDR1 and CDR2 (germline): SGHAT, FQNNGV. The CDR3 covers 19 residues. CDR3 sequence (DNA): TGTGCCAGCAGCTTAGGGCACAAGATAGCGGGAAGCTCCTACAATGAGCAGTTCTTC. Amino acids: CASSLGHKIAGSSYNEQFF.

The chain uses TRBV5-1 and TRBJ1-1; 7 positions agree with TRBD1. The CDR3 is 15 residues long. The V gene's germline CDR1 is SGHRS and CDR2 YFSETQ. V shed 0 bases and J 2 bases; nucleotides not matched to a gene: 4. The CDR3 nucleotides are TGCGCCAGCAGCTTGGGAGGGGGCGGTAACACTGAAGCTTTCTTT. It yields the protein CASSLGGGGNTEAFF. Filled out from reference TRBV5-1 and TRBJ1-1, the complete variable domain reads KAGVTQTPRYLIKTRGQQVTLSCSPISGHRSVSWYQQTPGQGLQFLFEYFSETQRNKGNFPGRFSGRQFSNSRSEMNVSTLELGDSALYLCASSLGGGGNTEAFFGQGTRLTVV.

This clone was detected only a few times. V gene TRBV19 combines with J gene TRBJ1-2; D not resolved. Deletions cut 5 bases from V and 5 bases from J, with 18 bases between. The CDR3 loop spans 15 amino acids. Germline lookup yields CDR1 LNHDA and CDR2 SQIVND (reference sequence). The CDR3 loop reads CASSAPAASGYGYTF. For the CDR3, the DNA is TGTGCCAGTAGTGCCCCAGCGGCAAGTGGTTATGGCTACACCTTC.

This clone appeared once. This rearrangement joins TRBV18 to TRBJ1-5, with D perhaps TRBD1 (5 bases). V was pared by 8 bases and J by 3 bases, with 14 bases between. The CDR3 extends over 14 amino acids. In germline, CDR1 is KGHSH, CDR2 LQKENI. The CDR3 DNA follows: TGTGCCAGCGTCCCATCAGGGTACAATCAGCCCCAGCATTTT. Amino acid sequence: CASVPSGYNQPQHF.

V gene TRBV20-1 combines with J gene TRBJ2-6; 11 nucleotides agree with TRBD1. Germline V gene lookup returns CDR1 DFQATT and CDR2 SNEGSKA (reference sequence). V lost 3 bases and J lost 2; bases outside the gene matches: 3. The CDR3 has 16 residues. This chain's CDR3 is CSASLGQGAGANVLTF. The CDR3 coding sequence is TGCAGTGCTAGTCTGGGACAGGGGGCTGGGGCCAACGTCCTGACTTTC.

This chain links TRBV4-1 with TRBJ2-1; 7 bases agree with TRBD2. Germline V gives CDR1 MGHRA, CDR2 YSYEKL. The CDR3 sequence is 18 residues long. Trimming at V came to 2 bases and at J to 0 bases, leaving 10 bases not matched to a gene. CDR3 nucleotides: TGCGCCAGCAGCCAAAGTCCCCTAGCGGTCATCTCCTACAATGAGCAGTTCTTC. Amino acid sequence: CASSQSPLAVISYNEQFF.